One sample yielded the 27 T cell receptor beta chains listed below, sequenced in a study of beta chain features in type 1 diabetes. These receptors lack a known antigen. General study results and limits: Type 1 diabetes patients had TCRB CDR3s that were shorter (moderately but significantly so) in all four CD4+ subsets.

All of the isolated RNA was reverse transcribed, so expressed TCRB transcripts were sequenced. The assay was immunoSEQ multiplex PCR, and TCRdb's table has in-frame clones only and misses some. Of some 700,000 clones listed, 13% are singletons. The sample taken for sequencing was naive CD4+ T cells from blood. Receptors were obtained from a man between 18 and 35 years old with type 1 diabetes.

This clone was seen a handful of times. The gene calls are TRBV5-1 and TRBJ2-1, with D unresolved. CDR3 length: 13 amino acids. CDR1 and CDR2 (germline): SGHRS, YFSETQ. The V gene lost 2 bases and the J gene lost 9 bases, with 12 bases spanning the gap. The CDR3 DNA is TGCGCCAGCAGCTTTTGGGTCGGCCGTGAGCAGTTCTTC. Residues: CASSFWVGREQFF.

The CDR3 DNA sequence: TGTGCCAGCACCTCAGGGGGGACTGCAACTACAGATACGCAGTATTTT. It is translated as CASTSGGTATTDTQYF. This sequence joins TRBV5-4 and TRBJ2-3; possible D gene TRBD1, 7 bases. Germline assignment: CDR1 SGHNT and CDR2 YYREEE (reference sequence). V was clipped by 6 bases and J by 3 bases, with 20 bases between them. The CDR3 has 16 amino acids.

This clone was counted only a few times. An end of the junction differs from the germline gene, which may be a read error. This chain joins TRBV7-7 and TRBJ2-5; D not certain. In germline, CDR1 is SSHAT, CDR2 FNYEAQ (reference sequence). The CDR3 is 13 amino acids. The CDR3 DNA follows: TGTGCTAGCAGCTTAGCTCCACGAGAGACCCAGTACTTC. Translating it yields CASSLAPRETQYF.

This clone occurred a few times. The CDR3 spells CASSYSGTGGNEQFF. The CDR3 region has the DNA TGTGCCAGCAGTTACTCGGGAACAGGGGGGAATGAGCAGTTCTTC. This sequence joins TRBV6-5 and TRBJ2-1; the match to TRBD1 covers 8 bases. Germline CDR1 reads MNHEY; CDR2 reads SVGAGI. The CDR3 loop spans 15 amino acids. Trimming took 0 bases from V and 7 from J; bases not matched to a gene: 5.

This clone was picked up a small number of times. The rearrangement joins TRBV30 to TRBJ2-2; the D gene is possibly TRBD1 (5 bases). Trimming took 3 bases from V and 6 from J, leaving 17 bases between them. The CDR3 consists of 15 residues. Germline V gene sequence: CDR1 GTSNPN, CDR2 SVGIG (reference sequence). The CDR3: CAWSPGLGNAGELFF. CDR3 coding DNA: TGTGCCTGGAGCCCAGGGTTGGGCAACGCCGGGGAGCTGTTTTTT.

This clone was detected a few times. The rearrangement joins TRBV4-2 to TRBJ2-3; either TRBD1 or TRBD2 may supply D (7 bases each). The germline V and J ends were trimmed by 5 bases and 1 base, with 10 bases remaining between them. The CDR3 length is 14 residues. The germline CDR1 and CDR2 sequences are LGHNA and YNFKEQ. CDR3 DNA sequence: TGTGCCAGCAGCTCAGGGGGGGGCACAGATACGCAGTATTTT. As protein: CASSSGGGTDTQYF.

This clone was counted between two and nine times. CDR3 region: CASREVTGRYEQYF. In DNA, the CDR3 is TGTGCCAGCAGGGAGGTGACTGGGCGCTACGAGCAGTACTTC. The chain has TRBV2 and TRBJ2-7, with D perhaps TRBD2 (5 bases). This CDR3 has 14 amino acids. CDR1 and CDR2 (germline): SNHLY, FYNNEI. With 6 bases removed from V and 3 bases from J, the gap between germline ends came to 15 bases. The whole variable domain, filled in from reference TRBV2 and TRBJ2-7, reads EPEVTQTPSHQVTQMGQEVILRCVPISNHLYFYWYRQILGQKVEFLVSFYNNEISEKSEIFDDQFSVERPDGSNFTLKIRSTKLEDSAMYFCASREVTGRYEQYFGPGTRLTVT.

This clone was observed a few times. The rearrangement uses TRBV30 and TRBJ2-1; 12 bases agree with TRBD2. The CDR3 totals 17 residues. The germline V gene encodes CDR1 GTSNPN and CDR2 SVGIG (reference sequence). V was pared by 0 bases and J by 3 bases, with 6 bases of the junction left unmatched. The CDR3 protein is CAWSVTLTSGGYNEQFF. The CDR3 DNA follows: TGTGCCTGGAGTGTAACCCTGACTAGCGGGGGCTACAATGAGCAGTTCTTC.

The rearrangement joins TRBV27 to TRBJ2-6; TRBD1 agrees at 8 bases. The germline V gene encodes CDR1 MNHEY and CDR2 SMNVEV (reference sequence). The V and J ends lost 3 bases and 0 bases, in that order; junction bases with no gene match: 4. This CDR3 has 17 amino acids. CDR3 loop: CASSFGQGLSGANVLTF. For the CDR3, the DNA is TGTGCCAGCAGTTTCGGACAGGGACTCTCTGGGGCCAACGTCCTGACTTTC.

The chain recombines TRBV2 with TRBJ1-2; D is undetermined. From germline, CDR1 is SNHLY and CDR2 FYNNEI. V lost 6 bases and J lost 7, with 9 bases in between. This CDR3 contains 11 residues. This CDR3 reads CASRSAGGYTF. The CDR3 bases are TGTGCCAGCAGGTCAGCGGGTGGCTACACCTTC.

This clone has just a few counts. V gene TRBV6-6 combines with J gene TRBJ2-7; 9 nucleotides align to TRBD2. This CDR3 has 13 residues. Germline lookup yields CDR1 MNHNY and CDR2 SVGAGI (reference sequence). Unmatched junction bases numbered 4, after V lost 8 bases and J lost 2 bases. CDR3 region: CASCSSGAYEQYF. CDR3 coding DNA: TGTGCCAGCTGTTCTAGCGGGGCCTACGAGCAGTACTTC.

The CDR3 nucleotides are TGTGCCAGCAGTGAACGGGGGCGGGTGAACACTGAAGCTTTCTTT. Translated: CASSERGRVNTEAFF. The chain recombines TRBV6-1 with TRBJ1-1, with D possibly being TRBD1 (6 bases). Trimming removed 2 bases from V and 0 bases from J, with 10 bases in between. The CDR3 is made up of 15 amino acids. Germline V gene lookup returns CDR1 MNHNS and CDR2 SASEGT.

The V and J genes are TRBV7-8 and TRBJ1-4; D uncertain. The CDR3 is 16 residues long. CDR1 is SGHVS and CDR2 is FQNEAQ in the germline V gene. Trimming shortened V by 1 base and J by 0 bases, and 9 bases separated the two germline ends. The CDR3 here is CASSLGTAATNEKLFF. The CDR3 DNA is TGTGCCAGCAGCTTAGGGACCGCTGCAACTAATGAAAAACTGTTTTTT.

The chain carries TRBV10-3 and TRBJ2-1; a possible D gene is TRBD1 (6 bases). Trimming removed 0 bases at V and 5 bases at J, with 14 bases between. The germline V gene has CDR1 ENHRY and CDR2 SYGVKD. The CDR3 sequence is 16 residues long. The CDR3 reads CAISESFSRGNNEQFF. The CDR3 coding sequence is TGTGCCATCAGTGAGTCTTTTTCCAGGGGAAACAATGAGCAGTTCTTC.

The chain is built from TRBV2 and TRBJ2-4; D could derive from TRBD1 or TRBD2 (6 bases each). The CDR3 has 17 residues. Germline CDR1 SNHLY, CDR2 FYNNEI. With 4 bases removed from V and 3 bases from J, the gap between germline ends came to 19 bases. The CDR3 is CASSVRGGEGGKNIQYF. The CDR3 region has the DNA TGTGCCAGCAGTGTCAGGGGCGGAGAGGGAGGCAAAAACATTCAGTACTTC.

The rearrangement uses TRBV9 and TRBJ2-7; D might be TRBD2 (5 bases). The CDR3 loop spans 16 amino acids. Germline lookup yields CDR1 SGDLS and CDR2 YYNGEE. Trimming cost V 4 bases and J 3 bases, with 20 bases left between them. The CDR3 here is CASSTRPGIEDYEQYF. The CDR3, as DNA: TGTGCCAGCAGCACCCGACCCGGGATCGAGGACTACGAGCAGTACTTC.

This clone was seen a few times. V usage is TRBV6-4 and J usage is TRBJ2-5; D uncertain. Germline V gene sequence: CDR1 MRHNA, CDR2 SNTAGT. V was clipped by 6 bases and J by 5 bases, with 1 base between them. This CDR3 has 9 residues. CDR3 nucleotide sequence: TGTGCCAGCAGCGAGACCCAGTACTTC. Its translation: CASSETQYF.

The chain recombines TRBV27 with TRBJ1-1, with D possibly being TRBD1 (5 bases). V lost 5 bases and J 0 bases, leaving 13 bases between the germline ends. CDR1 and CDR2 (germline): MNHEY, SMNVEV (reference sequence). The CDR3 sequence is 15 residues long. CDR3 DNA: TGTGCCAGCAGTCTAGACAGTATAGTGAACACTGAAGCTTTCTTT. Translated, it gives CASSLDSIVNTEAFF.

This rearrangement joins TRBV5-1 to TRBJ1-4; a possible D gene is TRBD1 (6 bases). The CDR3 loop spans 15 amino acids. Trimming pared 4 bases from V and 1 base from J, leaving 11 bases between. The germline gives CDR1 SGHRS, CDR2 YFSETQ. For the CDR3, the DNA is TGCGCCAGCAGCCCACTGACAGGAACTAATGAAAAACTGTTTTTT. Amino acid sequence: CASSPLTGTNEKLFF.

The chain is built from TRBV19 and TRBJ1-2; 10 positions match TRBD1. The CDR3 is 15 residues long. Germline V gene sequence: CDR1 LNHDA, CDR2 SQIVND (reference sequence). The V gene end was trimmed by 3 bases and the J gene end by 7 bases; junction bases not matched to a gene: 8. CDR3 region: CASSIMGQGKIGYTF. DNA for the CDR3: TGTGCCAGTAGTATCATGGGACAGGGGAAGATTGGCTACACCTTC.

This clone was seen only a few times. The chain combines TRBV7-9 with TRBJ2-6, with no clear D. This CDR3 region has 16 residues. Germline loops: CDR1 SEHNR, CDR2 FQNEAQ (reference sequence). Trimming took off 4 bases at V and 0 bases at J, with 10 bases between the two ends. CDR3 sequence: CASSYNVYSGANVLTF. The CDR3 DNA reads TGTGCCAGCAGCTACAACGTTTACTCTGGGGCCAACGTCCTGACTTTC.

CDR3 in amino acids: CAWSGQSTGELFF. The CDR3 bases are TGTGCCTGGAGTGGACAGAGCACCGGGGAGCTGTTTTTT. The V gene is TRBV30, the J gene TRBJ2-2, with D perhaps TRBD1 (5 bases). Trimming pared 1 base from V and 4 bases from J, leaving 7 bases between. The CDR3 length is 13 residues. Germline V gene lookup returns CDR1 GTSNPN and CDR2 SVGIG (reference sequence).

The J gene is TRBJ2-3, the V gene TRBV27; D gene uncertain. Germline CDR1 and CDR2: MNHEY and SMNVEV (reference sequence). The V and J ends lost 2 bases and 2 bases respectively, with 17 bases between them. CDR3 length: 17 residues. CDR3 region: CASSLRWTEINTDTQYF. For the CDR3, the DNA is TGTGCCAGCAGTTTAAGGTGGACCGAGATTAACACAGATACGCAGTATTTT.

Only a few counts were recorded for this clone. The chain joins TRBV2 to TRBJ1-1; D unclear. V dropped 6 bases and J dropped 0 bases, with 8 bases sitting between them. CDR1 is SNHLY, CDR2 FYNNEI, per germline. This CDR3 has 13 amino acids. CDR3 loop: CASRRALNTEAFF. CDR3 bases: TGTGCCAGCAGGAGAGCCTTGAACACTGAAGCTTTCTTT.

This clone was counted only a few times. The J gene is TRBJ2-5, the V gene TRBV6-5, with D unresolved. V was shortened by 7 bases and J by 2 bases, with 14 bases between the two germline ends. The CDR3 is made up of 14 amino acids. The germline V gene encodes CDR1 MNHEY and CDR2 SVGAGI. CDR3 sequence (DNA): TGTGCCAGCACCACCCCGCAGCCTCAAGAGACCCAGTACTTC. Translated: CASTTPQPQETQYF.

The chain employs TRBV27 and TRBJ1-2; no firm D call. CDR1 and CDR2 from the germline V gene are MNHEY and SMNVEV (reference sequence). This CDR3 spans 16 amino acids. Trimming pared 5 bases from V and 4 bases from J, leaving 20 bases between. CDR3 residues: CASSPGWSSNFYGYTF. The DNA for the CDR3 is TGTGCCAGCAGTCCCGGGTGGAGCTCGAACTTCTATGGCTACACCTTC.

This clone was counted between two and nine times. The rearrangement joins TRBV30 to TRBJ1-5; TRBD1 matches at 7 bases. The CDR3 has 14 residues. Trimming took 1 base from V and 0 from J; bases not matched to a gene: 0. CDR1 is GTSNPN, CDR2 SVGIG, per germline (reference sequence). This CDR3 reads CAWSGDSSNQPQHF. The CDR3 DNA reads TGTGCCTGGAGTGGGGACAGTAGCAATCAGCCCCAGCATTTT.